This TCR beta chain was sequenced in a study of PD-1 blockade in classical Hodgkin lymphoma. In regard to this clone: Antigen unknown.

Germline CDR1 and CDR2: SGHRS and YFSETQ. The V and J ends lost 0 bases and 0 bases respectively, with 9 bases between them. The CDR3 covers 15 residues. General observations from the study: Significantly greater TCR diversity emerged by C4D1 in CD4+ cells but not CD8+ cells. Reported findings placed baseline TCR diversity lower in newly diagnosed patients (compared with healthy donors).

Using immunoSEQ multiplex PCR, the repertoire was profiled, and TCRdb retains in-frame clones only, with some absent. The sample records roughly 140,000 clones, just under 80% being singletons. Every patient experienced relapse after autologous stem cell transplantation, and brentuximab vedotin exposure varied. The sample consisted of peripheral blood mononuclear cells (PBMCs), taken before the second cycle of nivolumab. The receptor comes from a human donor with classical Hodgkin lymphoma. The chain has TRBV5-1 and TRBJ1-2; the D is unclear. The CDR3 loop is CASSLGRLTNYGYTF. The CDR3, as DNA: TGCGCCAGCAGCTTGGGAAGGCTTACTAACTATGGCTACACCTTC.